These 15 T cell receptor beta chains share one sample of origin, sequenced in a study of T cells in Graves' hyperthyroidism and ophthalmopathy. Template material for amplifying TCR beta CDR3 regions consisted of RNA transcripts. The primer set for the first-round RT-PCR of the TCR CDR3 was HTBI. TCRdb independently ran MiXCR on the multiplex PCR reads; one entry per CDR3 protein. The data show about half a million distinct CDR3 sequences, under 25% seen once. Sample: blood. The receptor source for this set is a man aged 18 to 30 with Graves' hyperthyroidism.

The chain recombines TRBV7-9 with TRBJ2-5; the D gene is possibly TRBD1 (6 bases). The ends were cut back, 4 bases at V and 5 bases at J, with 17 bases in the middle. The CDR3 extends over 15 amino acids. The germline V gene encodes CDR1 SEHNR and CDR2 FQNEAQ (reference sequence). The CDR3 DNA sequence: TGTGCCAGCAGCTACTCGACAGGTATCGGTGAGACCCAGTACTTC. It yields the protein CASSYSTGIGETQYF.

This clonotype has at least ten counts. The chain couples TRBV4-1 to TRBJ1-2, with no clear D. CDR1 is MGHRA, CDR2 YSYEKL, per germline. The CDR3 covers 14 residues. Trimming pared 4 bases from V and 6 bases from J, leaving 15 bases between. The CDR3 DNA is TGCGCCAGCAGCCGACCCTATGACACCCATGGCTACACCTTC. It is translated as CASSRPYDTHGYTF.

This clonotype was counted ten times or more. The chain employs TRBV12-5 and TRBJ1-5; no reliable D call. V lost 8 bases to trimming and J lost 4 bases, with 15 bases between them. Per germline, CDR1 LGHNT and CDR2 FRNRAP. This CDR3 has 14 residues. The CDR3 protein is CASSQDGANQPQHF. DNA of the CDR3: TGTGCTAGTAGCCAGGACGGAGCTAATCAGCCCCAGCATTTT.

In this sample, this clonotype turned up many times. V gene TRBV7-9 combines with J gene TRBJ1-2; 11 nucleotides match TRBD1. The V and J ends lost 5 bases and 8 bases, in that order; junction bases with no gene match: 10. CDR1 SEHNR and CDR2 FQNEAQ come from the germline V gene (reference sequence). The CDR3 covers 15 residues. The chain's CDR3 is CASSDGQGAFFGYTF. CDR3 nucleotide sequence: TGTGCCAGCAGCGACGGACAGGGGGCGTTTTTCGGCTACACCTTC.

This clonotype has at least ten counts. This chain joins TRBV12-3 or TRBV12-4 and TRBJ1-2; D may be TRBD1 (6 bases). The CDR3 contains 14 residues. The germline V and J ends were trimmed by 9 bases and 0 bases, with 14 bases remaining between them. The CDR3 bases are TGTGCCAGTCACCAGGGGACCCCTAACTATGGCTACACCTTC. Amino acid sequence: CASHQGTPNYGYTF.

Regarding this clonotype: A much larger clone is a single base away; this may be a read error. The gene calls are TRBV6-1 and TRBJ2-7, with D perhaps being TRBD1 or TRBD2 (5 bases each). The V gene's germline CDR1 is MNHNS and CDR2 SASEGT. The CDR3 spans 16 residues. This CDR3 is CASSVLGPTAGYEQCF. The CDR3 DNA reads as TGTGCCAGCAGTGTGCTGGGACCCACTGCGGGCTACGAGCAGTGCTTC.

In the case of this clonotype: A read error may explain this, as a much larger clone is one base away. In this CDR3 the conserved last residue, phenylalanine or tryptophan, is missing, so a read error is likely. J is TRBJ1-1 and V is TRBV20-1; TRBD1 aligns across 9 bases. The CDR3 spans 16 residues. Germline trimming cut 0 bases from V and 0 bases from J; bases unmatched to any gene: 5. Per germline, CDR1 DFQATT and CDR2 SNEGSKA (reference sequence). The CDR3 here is CSARDHGQGMNTEAFL. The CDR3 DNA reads TGCAGTGCTAGAGATCACGGACAGGGGATGAACACTGAAGCTTTCTTA.

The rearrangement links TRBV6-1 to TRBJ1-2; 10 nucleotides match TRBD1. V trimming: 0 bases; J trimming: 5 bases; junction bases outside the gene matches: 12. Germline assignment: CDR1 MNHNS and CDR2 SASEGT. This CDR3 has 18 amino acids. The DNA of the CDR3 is TGTGCCAGCAGTGAAGCTCAACGACAGAGGGGACAGGGGTATGGCTACACCTTC. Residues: CASSEAQRQRGQGYGYTF.

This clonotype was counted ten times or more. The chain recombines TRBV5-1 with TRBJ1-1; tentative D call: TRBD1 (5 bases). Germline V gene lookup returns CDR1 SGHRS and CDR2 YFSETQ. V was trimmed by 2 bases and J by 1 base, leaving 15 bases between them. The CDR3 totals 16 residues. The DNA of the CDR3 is TGCGCCAGCAGCTTAGTCCCACAGGCCCCGAACACTGAAGCTTTCTTT. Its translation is CASSLVPQAPNTEAFF.

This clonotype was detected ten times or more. The CDR3 region is CASSSGRLGSPLHF. The CDR3 coding sequence is TGTGCCAGCAGTTCGGGCAGGCTAGGATCACCCCTCCACTTT. This rearrangement joins TRBV12-3 or TRBV12-4 to TRBJ1-6; D not certain. The CDR3 consists of 14 residues. Trimming left V 4 bases short and J 10 bases short, with 14 bases between.

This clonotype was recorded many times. The CDR3 region is CASTSAAMGGGPQHF. In DNA, the CDR3 is TGTGCCAGCACCTCGGCGGCCATGGGGGGTGGGCCCCAGCATTTT. The genes are TRBV6-1 and TRBJ1-5; D possibly corresponds to TRBD1 (5 bases). The V and J ends lost 7 bases and 9 bases respectively, with 22 bases between them. This CDR3 region has 15 residues. Per germline, CDR1 MNHNS and CDR2 SASEGT.

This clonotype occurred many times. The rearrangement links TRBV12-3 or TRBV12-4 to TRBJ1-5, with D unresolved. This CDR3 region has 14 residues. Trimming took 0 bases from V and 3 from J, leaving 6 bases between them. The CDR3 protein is CASSLASDNQPQHF. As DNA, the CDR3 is TGTGCCAGCAGTTTAGCGTCAGACAATCAGCCCCAGCATTTT.

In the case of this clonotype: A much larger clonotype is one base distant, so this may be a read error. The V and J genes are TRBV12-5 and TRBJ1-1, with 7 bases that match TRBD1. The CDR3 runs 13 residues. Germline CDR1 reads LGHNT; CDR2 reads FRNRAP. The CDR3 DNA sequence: TGTGCTAGTGGTCTGGAGCCAGGGACAGCTGTTCTCTTT. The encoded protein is CASGLEPGTAVLF.

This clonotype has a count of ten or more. As DNA, the CDR3 is TGTGCCAGTAGCAAGGGCCCCCCTCATGGCTACACCTTC. Encoded protein: CASSKGPPHGYTF. The chain couples TRBV19 to TRBJ1-2; D call uncertain. The germline V gene encodes CDR1 LNHDA and CDR2 SQIVND (reference sequence). This CDR3 spans 13 amino acids. Trimming shortened V by 6 bases and J by 6 bases, and 14 bases separated the two germline ends.

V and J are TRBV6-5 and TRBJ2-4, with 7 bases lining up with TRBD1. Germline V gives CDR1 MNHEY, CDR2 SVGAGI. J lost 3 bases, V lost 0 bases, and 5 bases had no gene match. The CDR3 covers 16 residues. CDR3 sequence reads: CASSYSRQGDKNIQYF. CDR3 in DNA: TGTGCCAGCAGTTACTCGCGGCAGGGGGACAAAAACATTCAGTACTTC.